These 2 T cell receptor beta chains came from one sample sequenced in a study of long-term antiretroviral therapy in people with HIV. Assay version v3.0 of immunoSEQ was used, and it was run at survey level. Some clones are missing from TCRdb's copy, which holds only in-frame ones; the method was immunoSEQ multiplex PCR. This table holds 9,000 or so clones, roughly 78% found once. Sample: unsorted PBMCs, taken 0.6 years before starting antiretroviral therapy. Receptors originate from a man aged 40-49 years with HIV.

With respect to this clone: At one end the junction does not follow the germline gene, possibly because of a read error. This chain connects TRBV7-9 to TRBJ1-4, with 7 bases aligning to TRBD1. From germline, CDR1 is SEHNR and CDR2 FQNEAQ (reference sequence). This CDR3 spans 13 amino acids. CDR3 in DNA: TGTGCCAGCAGTTATGCCGGGACAGAACGATCCCATTTT. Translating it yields CASSYAGTERSHF.

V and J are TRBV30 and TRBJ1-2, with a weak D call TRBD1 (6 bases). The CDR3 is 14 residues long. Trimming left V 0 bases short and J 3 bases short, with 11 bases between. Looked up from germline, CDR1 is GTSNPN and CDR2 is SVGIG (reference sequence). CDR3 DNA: TGTGCCTGGAGTGTAATCAGGGGTGACTATGGCTACACCTTC. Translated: CAWSVIRGDYGYTF.